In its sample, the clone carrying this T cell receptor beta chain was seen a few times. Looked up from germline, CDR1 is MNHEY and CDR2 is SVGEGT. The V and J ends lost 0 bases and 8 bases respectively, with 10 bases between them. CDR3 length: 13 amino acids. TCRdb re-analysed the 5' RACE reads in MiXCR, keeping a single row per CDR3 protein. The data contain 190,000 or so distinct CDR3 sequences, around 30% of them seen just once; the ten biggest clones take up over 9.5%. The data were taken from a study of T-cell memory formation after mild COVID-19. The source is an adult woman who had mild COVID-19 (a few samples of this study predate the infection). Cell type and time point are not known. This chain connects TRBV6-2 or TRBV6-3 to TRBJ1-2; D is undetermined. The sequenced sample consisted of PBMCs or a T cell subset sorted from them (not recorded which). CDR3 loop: CASSYSGGRGYTF. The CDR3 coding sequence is TGTGCCAGCAGTTACTCCGGAGGCCGGGGCTACACCTTC.